A selection of T cell receptor beta chains follows, all from one sample in a study of shared clonotypes between healthy human individuals. Data came from immunoSEQ multiplex PCR; TCRdb stores just in-frame clones and leaves some out. The sample consists of about 820,000 clones, around 93% of them appearing once. The specimen was naive CD8+ T cells sorted from blood. These receptors all come from a man aged 25-45 years in good health. Both conserved end residues are part of each CDR3. Each record gives: clone size, CDR3 length, D gene, V gene, J gene, CDR3 protein, CDR3 DNA. The D gene is left open where the match is weak. The size field is filled for only some rows; it gives once, few, many or a size class.

size: NA
length: 13
D: TRBD1
V: TRBV7-9
J: TRBJ2-1
CDR3: CASLDDRADEQFF
DNA: TGTGCCAGCCTCGACGACAGGGCTGATGAGCAGTTCTTC

size: NA
length: 15
D: TRBD1
V: TRBV9
J: TRBJ1-3
CDR3: CASSMGQSSGNTIYF
DNA: TGTGCCAGCAGCATGGGACAGAGCTCTGGAAACACCATATATTTT

size: NA
length: 12
D: NA
V: TRBV7-9
J: TRBJ2-5
CDR3: CASSWTEETQYF
DNA: TGTGCCAGCAGCTGGACAGAAGAGACCCAGTACTTC

size: NA
length: 15
D: TRBD1
V: TRBV27
J: TRBJ1-1
CDR3: CASSPTTGGYTEAFF
DNA: TGTGCCAGCAGTCCGACGACAGGGGGTTACACTGAAGCTTTCTTT

size: NA
length: 13
D: NA
V: TRBV29-1
J: TRBJ1-4
CDR3: CSVVGLRDEKLFF
DNA: TGCAGCGTTGTTGGGCTACGGGATGAAAAACTGTTTTTT

size: NA
length: 15
D: NA
V: TRBV7-2
J: TRBJ2-1
CDR3: CASSLARDSHNEQFF
DNA: TGTGCCAGCAGCTTAGCGCGTGACAGCCACAATGAGCAGTTCTTC

size: NA
length: 17
D: TRBD2
V: TRBV28
J: TRBJ2-7
CDR3: CAGSFGLAVISSYEQYF
DNA: TGTGCCGGCAGTTTCGGGCTAGCGGTTATAAGCTCCTACGAGCAGTACTTC

size: NA
length: 13
D: NA
V: TRBV6-4
J: TRBJ2-7
CDR3: CASSRHPTYEQYF
DNA: TGTGCCAGCAGCAGACATCCCACCTACGAGCAGTACTTC

size: NA
length: 14
D: NA
V: TRBV15
J: TRBJ2-7
CDR3: CATSRATWGYEQYF
DNA: TGTGCCACCAGCAGAGCGACCTGGGGCTACGAGCAGTACTTC

size: once
length: 16
D: TRBD2
V: TRBV4-1
J: TRBJ2-1
CDR3: CASSQAESGNNNEQFF
DNA: TGCGCCAGCAGCCAGGCCGAAAGCGGGAATAACAATGAGCAGTTCTTC

size: NA
length: 15
D: TRBD2
V: TRBV19
J: TRBJ2-7
CDR3: CASSIGGLAAYEQYF
DNA: TGTGCCAGTAGTATAGGGGGACTAGCAGCCTACGAGCAGTACTTC

size: NA
length: 16
D: NA
V: TRBV5-1
J: TRBJ2-7
CDR3: CASSLGRTASSYEQYF
DNA: TGCGCCAGCAGCTTGGGGAGGACGGCTAGCTCCTACGAGCAGTACTTC

size: NA
length: 13
D: NA
V: TRBV27
J: TRBJ1-1
CDR3: CASSFSGYTEAFF
DNA: TGTGCCAGCAGTTTTTCGGGGTACACTGAAGCTTTCTTT

size: once
length: 14
D: NA
V: TRBV2
J: TRBJ2-2
CDR3: CASGGRTYTGELFF
DNA: TGTGCCAGCGGGGGTAGGACTTACACCGGGGAGCTGTTTTTT

size: NA
length: 15
D: NA
V: TRBV7-2
J: TRBJ2-7
CDR3: CASSDTGAEGYEQYF
DNA: TGTGCCAGCAGCGACACAGGGGCGGAGGGGTACGAGCAGTACTTC

size: NA
length: 13
D: NA
V: TRBV4-1
J: TRBJ2-7
CDR3: CASSPTGFHEQYF
DNA: TGCGCCAGCAGTCCTACAGGGTTCCACGAGCAGTACTTC

size: NA
length: 17
D: TRBD2
V: TRBV4-1
J: TRBJ2-3
CDR3: CASTKETLAGYTDTQYF
DNA: TGCGCCAGCACAAAGGAAACCCTAGCGGGATACACAGATACGCAGTATTTT

size: NA
length: 17
D: TRBD1
V: TRBV7-9
J: TRBJ1-3
CDR3: CASSLGGGGLSGNTIYF
DNA: TGTGCCAGCAGCTTGGGCGGAGGGGGCCTTTCGGGAAACACCATATATTTT

size: NA
length: 17
D: NA
V: TRBV28
J: TRBJ2-3
CDR3: CASHVRQPGLRSNTQYF
DNA: TGTGCCAGCCACGTTCGCCAACCGGGACTTCGATCTAATACGCAGTATTTT

size: NA
length: 15
D: NA
V: TRBV19
J: TRBJ1-4
CDR3: CASSIGADLVEKLFF
DNA: TGTGCCAGTAGTATAGGGGCCGACTTGGTGGAAAAACTGTTTTTT

size: NA
length: 15
D: NA
V: TRBV6-1
J: TRBJ2-2
CDR3: CARVLPGHCGGELFF
DNA: TGTGCCAGGGTGCTACCGGGACACTGCGGCGGGGAGCTGTTTTTT

size: NA
length: 18
D: TRBD1
V: TRBV7-9
J: TRBJ2-4
CDR3: CASSLIRADRGIKNIQYF
DNA: TGTGCCAGCAGCCTCATCAGGGCGGACAGGGGAATCAAAAACATTCAGTACTTC

size: NA
length: 13
D: NA
V: TRBV9
J: TRBJ1-4
CDR3: CASSPGTSEKLFF
DNA: TGTGCCAGCAGCCCAGGGACGAGTGAAAAACTGTTTTTT

size: few
length: 13
D: TRBD1
V: TRBV27
J: TRBJ2-7
CDR3: CASSSGQLYEQYF
DNA: TGTGCCAGCAGTTCGGGACAGCTCTACGAGCAGTACTTC

size: NA
length: 16
D: TRBD1
V: TRBV27
J: TRBJ1-5
CDR3: CASSFSGGMGNQPQHF
DNA: TGTGCCAGCAGTTTTTCAGGGGGTATGGGCAATCAGCCCCAGCATTTT

size: NA
length: 14
D: NA
V: TRBV28
J: TRBJ1-1
CDR3: CASSFPLSAIPPIF
DNA: TGTGCCAGCAGTTTTCCCCTGTCCGCTATTCCTCCCATTTTC

size: NA
length: 14
D: TRBD1
V: TRBV18
J: TRBJ2-1
CDR3: CASRDRGEFNEQFF
DNA: TGTGCCAGCCGAGACAGGGGCGAGTTCAATGAGCAGTTCTTC

size: NA
length: 15
D: TRBD2
V: TRBV2
J: TRBJ2-1
CDR3: CASSETSGNYNEQFF
DNA: TGTGCCAGCAGTGAAACTAGCGGGAACTACAATGAGCAGTTCTTC

size: NA
length: 15
D: NA
V: TRBV7-9
J: TRBJ1-1
CDR3: CASSPREAGTTEAFF
DNA: TGTGCCAGCAGCCCTCGGGAGGCGGGGACCACTGAAGCTTTCTTT

size: once
length: 15
D: TRBD2
V: TRBV7-6
J: TRBJ2-1
CDR3: CASSLGTSGSNEQFF
DNA: TGTGCCAGCAGCTTAGGGACTAGCGGGAGCAATGAGCAGTTCTTC

size: NA
length: 15
D: TRBD1
V: TRBV11-2
J: TRBJ1-4
CDR3: CASSFPGGTNEKLFF
DNA: TGTGCCAGCAGCTTCCCAGGGGGGACTAATGAAAAACTGTTTTTT

size: NA
length: 14
D: NA
V: TRBV27
J: TRBJ2-7
CDR3: CASSRGGVSYEQYF
DNA: TGTGCCAGCAGTAGAGGGGGAGTGAGCTACGAGCAGTACTTC

size: NA
length: 13
D: NA
V: TRBV7-2
J: TRBJ2-7
CDR3: CASSLAPTYEQYF
DNA: TGTGCCAGCAGCTTAGCGCCTACCTACGAGCAGTACTTC

size: once
length: 15
D: NA
V: TRBV14
J: TRBJ2-7
CDR3: CASSQENEELYEQYF
DNA: TGTGCCAGCAGCCAAGAAAATGAAGAGCTCTACGAGCAGTACTTC

size: NA
length: 12
D: NA
V: TRBV7-9
J: TRBJ2-7
CDR3: CASSLERGEQYF
DNA: TGTGCCAGCAGCTTAGAAAGGGGCGAGCAGTACTTC

size: NA
length: 12
D: NA
V: TRBV5-4
J: TRBJ2-2
CDR3: CASTTGSGELFF
DNA: TGTGCCAGCACCACAGGGTCCGGGGAGCTGTTTTTT

size: NA
length: 15
D: TRBD2
V: TRBV18
J: TRBJ2-1
CDR3: CASSQRTSGSDEQFF
DNA: TGTGCCAGCTCACAAAGGACTAGCGGGAGCGATGAGCAGTTCTTC

size: NA
length: 15
D: TRBD1
V: TRBV7-9
J: TRBJ1-5
CDR3: CASSLGQGADQPQHF
DNA: TGTGCCAGCAGCTTAGGTCAGGGGGCGGATCAGCCCCAGCATTTT

size: NA
length: 16
D: TRBD2
V: TRBV4-3
J: TRBJ2-2
CDR3: CASSQIAGQNTGELFF
DNA: TGCGCCAGCAGCCAAATAGCGGGACAGAACACCGGGGAGCTGTTTTTT

size: NA
length: 16
D: NA
V: TRBV5-1
J: TRBJ1-2
CDR3: CASSFSGTNPNYGYTF
DNA: TGCGCCAGCAGCTTCTCTGGGACCAATCCTAACTATGGCTACACCTTC

size: NA
length: 15
D: NA
V: TRBV28
J: TRBJ2-3
CDR3: CASSSTTGSTDTQYF
DNA: TGTGCCAGCAGTTCGACGACAGGCTCCACAGATACGCAGTATTTT

size: NA
length: 15
D: NA
V: TRBV7-9
J: TRBJ2-2
CDR3: CASSPRTAMTGELFF
DNA: TGTGCCAGCAGCCCAAGGACGGCGATGACCGGGGAGCTGTTTTTT

size: NA
length: 15
D: TRBD1
V: TRBV30
J: TRBJ1-5
CDR3: CAWADRDGSGQPQHF
DNA: TGTGCCTGGGCGGACAGGGATGGGTCCGGTCAGCCCCAGCATTTT

size: NA
length: 15
D: TRBD1
V: TRBV5-1
J: TRBJ2-1
CDR3: CASSSRTGEYNEQFF
DNA: TGCGCCAGCAGCTCCAGGACAGGGGAGTACAATGAGCAGTTCTTC